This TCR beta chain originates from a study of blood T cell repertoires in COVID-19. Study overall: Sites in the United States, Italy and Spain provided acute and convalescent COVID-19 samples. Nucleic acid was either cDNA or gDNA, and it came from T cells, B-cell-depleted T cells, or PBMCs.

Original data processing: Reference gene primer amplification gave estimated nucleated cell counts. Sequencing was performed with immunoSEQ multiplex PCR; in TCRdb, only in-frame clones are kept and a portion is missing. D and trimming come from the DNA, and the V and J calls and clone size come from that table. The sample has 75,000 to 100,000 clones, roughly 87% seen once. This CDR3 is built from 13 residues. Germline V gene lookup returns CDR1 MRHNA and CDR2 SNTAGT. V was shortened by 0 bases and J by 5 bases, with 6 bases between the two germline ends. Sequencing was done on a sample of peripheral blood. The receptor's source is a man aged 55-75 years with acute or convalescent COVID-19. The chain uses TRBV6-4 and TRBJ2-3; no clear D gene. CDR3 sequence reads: CASSDSAGDTQYF. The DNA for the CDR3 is TGTGCCAGCAGTGACTCGGCTGGAGATACGCAGTATTTT.